This TCR beta chain was sequenced during a study of T cell responses to AZD1222 COVID-19 vaccine. Clones were read by immunoSEQ multiplex PCR, and TCRdb kept only the in-frame ones, dropping some. The data show approximately 180,000 clones, 80% to 90% seen once. Comment on this clone: Its target is unknown.

V lost 5 bases and J 3 bases, leaving 17 bases between the germline ends. Germline V gene data show CDR1 as MDHEN and CDR2 as SYDVKM. The CDR3 spans 15 residues. Findings and limits, study-wide: Spike-specific TCR breadth rose after two AZD1222 doses, and depth rose as well. There were repertoire samples only from the period after the peak T cell response. Clonal diversity was possibly underestimated, and white British individuals and females predominated among donors.

This chain joins TRBV28 and TRBJ2-7; no definite D call. The receptor was isolated from an adult in good health. The sample was peripheral blood, taken on day 0 of AZD1222 vaccination. The CDR3 bases are TGTGCCAGCAGTCCAATTGACAAACGCGGCTACGAGCAGTACTTC. Translation: CASSPIDKRGYEQYF. Complete variable domain (other parts from reference TRBV28 and TRBJ2-7): DVKVTQSSRYLVKRTGEKVFLECVQDMDHENMFWYRQDPGLGLRLIYFSYDVKMKEKGDIPEGYSVSREKKERFSLILESASTNQTSMYLCASSPIDKRGYEQYFGPGTRLTVT.